The 24 T cell receptor beta chains presented below share a single source sample, sequenced in a study of T-cell reconstitution after alpha-beta-depleted transplantation in children (dated by TCRdb to 2016 to 2018). The library was produced with PCR. The instrument given in TCRdb is Illumina HiSeq 2500. To normalize quantification of the TCRbeta repertoire, the TCR libraries were built with molecular barcoding that relied on unique molecular identifiers. Clones were called with MiXCR by TCRdb after fastp trimmed the public reads at Q25, and only in-frame beta chains were retained. Each record represents a unique CDR3 protein, reported with the most common genes and DNA among its rows. This sample holds about 400,000 distinct CDR3 sequences; about a fifth were observed only once. Of the sample, 3.8% falls within the top ten clones. The material was PBMCs from the stem cell graft donor, obtained from the stem cell graft. Every receptor here comes from a human donor who donated a stem cell graft to a child with acute myeloid leukemia.

The genes are TRBV20-1 and TRBJ1-5; 7 nucleotides line up with TRBD1. Per germline, CDR1 DFQATT and CDR2 SNEGSKA (reference sequence). J was trimmed by 4 bases and V by 0 bases; bases with no gene match: 3. The CDR3 runs to 14 residues. CDR3 loop: CSAREDRWNQPQHF. The DNA of the CDR3 is TGCAGTGCTAGAGAGGACAGGTGGAATCAGCCCCAGCATTTT.

This clonotype was observed a few times. J is TRBJ2-4 and V is TRBV6-5; D possibly matches TRBD1 or TRBD2 (5 bases each). Germline lookup yields CDR1 MNHEY and CDR2 SVGAGI. The CDR3 is 16 residues long. Trimming left V 2 bases short and J 6 bases short, with 17 bases between. The CDR3 is CASSYGDPTTGNIQYF. CDR3 bases: TGTGCCAGCAGTTACGGGGACCCGACTACGGGAAACATTCAGTACTTC.

The rearrangement links TRBV6-4 to TRBJ2-1, with TRBD2 matching over 16 bases. With V trimmed by 6 bases and J by 0 bases, 8 bases remained unmatched. Germline V gene lookup returns CDR1 MRHNA and CDR2 SNTAGT. The CDR3 extends over 19 amino acids. The CDR3 nucleotides are TGTGCCAGCAGCGACGAGGGACTAGCGGGAGGGGGCTCCTACAATGAGCAGTTCTTC. Translating it yields CASSDEGLAGGGSYNEQFF.

This chain links TRBV20-1 with TRBJ1-5, with a tentative D call TRBD1 (5 bases). Deletions cut 2 bases from V and 4 bases from J, with 6 bases between. CDR1 and CDR2 (germline): DFQATT, SNEGSKA (reference sequence). The CDR3 has 12 amino acids. The CDR3 region is CSARPGNQPQHF. The CDR3 bases are TGCAGTGCTAGACCAGGGAATCAGCCCCAGCATTTT.

This clonotype was observed a handful of times. This sequence joins TRBV9 and TRBJ2-3, with a tentative D call TRBD2 (6 bases). Trimming took off 5 bases at V and 2 bases at J, with 15 bases between the two ends. Germline CDR1 reads SGDLS; CDR2 reads YYNGEE. The CDR3 totals 15 residues. The CDR3 loop reads CASSYSRGYTDTQYF. CDR3 in DNA: TGTGCCAGCAGTTATTCGCGGGGCTACACAGATACGCAGTATTTT.

This clonotype has more than one count but fewer than ten. J is TRBJ2-7 and V is TRBV6-6, with a tentative D call TRBD2 (7 bases). CDR3 length: 13 residues. V was trimmed by 7 bases and J by 2 bases, leaving 12 bases between them. Germline lookup yields CDR1 MNHNY and CDR2 SVGAGI (reference sequence). The CDR3 sequence is CASNRDYTYEQYF. Written as DNA, the CDR3 is TGTGCCAGCAACAGGGACTATACCTACGAGCAGTACTTC.

The chain combines TRBV2 with TRBJ2-7; TRBD2 agrees at 7 bases. The germline gives CDR1 SNHLY, CDR2 FYNNEI. Trimming cost V 8 bases and J 0 bases; bases outside gene matches: 7. This CDR3 comprises 14 residues. CDR3 protein: CASVLSSGSYEQYF. For the CDR3, the DNA is TGTGCCAGCGTGCTCTCTAGCGGCTCCTACGAGCAGTACTTC.

V usage is TRBV10-3 and J usage is TRBJ1-1; TRBD1 might be the D (5 bases). Looked up from germline, CDR1 is ENHRY and CDR2 is SYGVKD. The CDR3 loop spans 18 amino acids. The V end was cut by 3 bases, the J end by 1 base, with 21 bases between. The CDR3 sequence is CAISDPGTLPPSNTEAFF. In nucleotides, the CDR3 is TGTGCCATCAGTGATCCCGGGACCCTCCCACCCTCGAACACTGAAGCTTTCTTT.

CDR3 sequence (DNA): TGCAGCGTTCGGGACCCGAGCTCCTACAATGAGCAGTTCTTC. Its protein is CSVRDPSSYNEQFF. The J gene is TRBJ2-1, the V gene TRBV29-1; D tentatively fits TRBD1 or TRBD2 (5 bases each). CDR1 and CDR2 (germline): SQVTM, ANQGSEA. This CDR3 region has 14 residues. V gave up 5 bases and J gave up 0 bases, with 11 bases separating them.

This clonotype was detected only a few times. The chain carries TRBV6-2 or TRBV6-3 and TRBJ2-3; 7 bases fit TRBD2. The germline gives CDR1 MNHEY, CDR2 SVGEGT. The CDR3 spans 16 residues. Trimming cost V 8 bases and J 2 bases; bases outside gene matches: 13. CDR3 coding DNA: TGTGCCAGCCGGCGACCGAGCGGGAAGTCCACAGATACGCAGTATTTT. This codes for CASRRPSGKSTDTQYF.

The chain links TRBV19 to TRBJ2-1, with 9 bases matching TRBD1. V was pared by 6 bases and J by 6 bases, with 3 bases of the junction left unmatched. The V gene's germline CDR1 is LNHDA and CDR2 SQIVND (reference sequence). There are 13 residues in the CDR3. CDR3 nucleotide sequence: TGTGCCAGTAGGGGGGACAGGGTCAATGAGCAGTTCTTC. It is translated as CASRGDRVNEQFF.

This clonotype has a handful of counts. The chain employs TRBV20-1 and TRBJ2-2, with D unresolved. The V end was cut by 2 bases, the J end by 4 bases, with 8 bases between. The CDR3 totals 13 residues. In germline, CDR1 is DFQATT, CDR2 SNEGSKA (reference sequence). The CDR3 is CSARPLGTGELFF. The DNA for the CDR3 is TGCAGTGCTAGACCCCTTGGCACCGGGGAGCTGTTTTTT.

V gene TRBV29-1 combines with J gene TRBJ2-3; weak D call: TRBD2 (6 bases). Trimming removed 4 bases at V and 1 base at J, with 12 bases between. Germline V gene lookup returns CDR1 SQVTM and CDR2 ANQGSEA. This CDR3 spans 14 amino acids. The CDR3 DNA sequence: TGCAGCGTTGGGGGGGTCGCTGGCACAGATACGCAGTATTTT. Translated: CSVGGVAGTDTQYF.

In this sample, this clonotype turned up many times. This chain links TRBV12-3 or TRBV12-4 with TRBJ1-5; D unresolved. Trimming removed 1 base at V and 0 bases at J, with 7 bases between. The CDR3 has 15 residues. The CDR3 sequence: CASSLGQHSNQPQHF. DNA for the CDR3: TGTGCCAGCAGTTTAGGGCAGCATAGCAATCAGCCCCAGCATTTT.

The chain has TRBV20-1 and TRBJ2-3; 12 nucleotides match TRBD1. CDR3 length equals 14 residues. Germline trimming cut 6 bases from V and 7 bases from J; bases unmatched to any gene: 8. Germline CDR1 DFQATT, CDR2 SNEGSKA (reference sequence). CDR3: CSAGDRGLVNTQYF. DNA for the CDR3: TGCAGTGCAGGGGACAGGGGGCTTGTAAATACGCAGTATTTT.

This clonotype was picked up a small number of times. The gene calls are TRBV25-1 and TRBJ1-1, with 7 bases lining up with TRBD1. The V gene's germline CDR1 is MGHDK and CDR2 SYGVNS. V shed 1 base and J 8 bases; nucleotides not matched to a gene: 7. The length of the CDR3 is 14 residues. This CDR3 reads CASSESDRPSEAFF. The CDR3 DNA follows: TGTGCCAGCAGTGAATCGGACAGGCCATCGGAAGCTTTCTTT.

V gene TRBV12-3 or TRBV12-4 combines with J gene TRBJ1-5; TRBD1 agrees at 9 bases. J lost 5 bases, V lost 4 bases, and 6 bases had no gene match. This CDR3 has 15 amino acids. This CDR3 is CASSSPGQGYQPQHF. The CDR3 DNA follows: TGTGCCAGCAGTTCCCCGGGACAGGGCTATCAGCCCCAGCATTTT.

The V gene is TRBV7-2, the J gene TRBJ2-1; 7 nucleotides align to TRBD2. V lost 2 bases and J lost 4; bases outside the gene matches: 5. CDR3 length equals 15 residues. The germline V gene encodes CDR1 SGHTA and CDR2 FQGNSA. The CDR3 loop reads CASSLYSGEYNEQFF. In DNA form, the CDR3 reads TGTGCCAGCAGCTTATACAGCGGGGAATACAATGAGCAGTTCTTC.

This clonotype was seen a few times. This CDR3 reads CASIKQGRDGELFF. The DNA for the CDR3 is TGTGCCAGCATCAAACAGGGGCGGGACGGGGAGCTGTTTTTT. The rearrangement links TRBV11-2 to TRBJ2-2; maybe TRBD1 (7 bases). The CDR3 loop spans 14 amino acids. Trimming took 7 bases from V and 7 from J, leaving 16 bases between them. Germline assignment: CDR1 SGHAT and CDR2 FQNNGV.

This clonotype was found many times. This chain joins TRBV12-3 or TRBV12-4 and TRBJ2-3; D gene ambiguous. The CDR3 has 16 residues. V was shortened by 5 bases and J by 0 bases, with 15 bases between the two germline ends. CDR3 residues: CASSPIAVASTDTQYF. As DNA, the CDR3 is TGTGCCAGCAGTCCCATCGCGGTGGCAAGCACAGATACGCAGTATTTT.

This clonotype was seen more than once but under ten times. V gene TRBV12-3 or TRBV12-4 combines with J gene TRBJ2-2; maybe TRBD2 (5 bases). V lost 9 bases to trimming and J lost 0 bases, with 8 bases between them. CDR3 length: 13 residues. The CDR3 DNA is TGTGCCAGTAGGAGGACGAACACCGGGGAGCTGTTTTTT. Its protein is CASRRTNTGELFF.

V gene TRBV10-2 combines with J gene TRBJ1-1; no reliable D call. V was clipped by 4 bases and J by 1 base, with 16 bases between them. Germline loops: CDR1 WSHSY, CDR2 SAAADI. The CDR3 runs 16 residues. The CDR3 region is CASSVGDGYRNTEAFF. For the CDR3, the DNA is TGCGCCAGCAGTGTCGGAGATGGGTATCGGAACACTGAAGCTTTCTTT.

This chain uses TRBV29-1 with TRBJ2-5; D is perhaps TRBD1 (6 bases). The length of the CDR3 is 18 residues. V dropped 0 bases and J dropped 5 bases, with 25 bases sitting between them. Germline-derived CDR1 and CDR2 are SQVTM and ANQGSEA. CDR3 sequence: CSVEDGRGGPITGETQYF. The CDR3 region has the DNA TGCAGCGTTGAAGATGGCCGAGGGGGACCTATAACTGGCGAGACCCAGTACTTC.

This clonotype has just a few counts. The chain joins TRBV7-2 to TRBJ2-3; the D gene is possibly TRBD2 (6 bases). This CDR3 has 13 amino acids. The V gene's germline CDR1 is SGHTA and CDR2 FQGNSA. The germline V and J ends were trimmed by 4 bases and 5 bases, with 10 bases remaining between them. The CDR3 is CASSWSGQDTQYF. For the CDR3, the DNA is TGTGCCAGCAGCTGGAGCGGGCAAGATACGCAGTATTTT.